The 29 T cell receptor beta chains below were found in one sample sequenced in a study of radiation and T cells in renal cell carcinoma. The assay was immunoSEQ multiplex PCR, and TCRdb's table has in-frame clones only and misses some. The table includes around 64,000 clones, 78% detected once. The time point was: baseline pretreatment blood. Treatment noted: 15 Gy SBRT to primary tumor, nephrectomy 4 weeks later. The source was blood, collected from a patient whose treatment included radiotherapy and nephrectomy. Source of these receptors: a man aged 60-69 years with renal cell carcinoma.

The rearrangement uses TRBV19 and TRBJ1-1; the match to TRBD1 covers 7 bases. The V gene end was trimmed by 1 base and the J gene end by 1 base; junction bases not matched to a gene: 12. The CDR3 is made up of 18 amino acids. Germline V lookup: CDR1 LNHDA, CDR2 SQIVND (reference sequence). CDR3 nucleotides: TGTGCCAGTAGTATAGCCCTACAGAGAGGGGGCTCGAACACTGAAGCTTTCTTT. Residues: CASSIALQRGGSNTEAFF.

The chain combines TRBV27 with TRBJ2-1; no clear D gene. V lost 7 bases, J lost 7 bases, and 11 bases lay in between. CDR3 size: 12 residues. Germline CDR1 is MNHEY and CDR2 is SMNVEV (reference sequence). The CDR3 nucleotides read TGTGCCAGCAAGGTGTGGGGTAATGAGCAGTTCTTC. Protein product: CASKVWGNEQFF.

The chain is built from TRBV7-2 and TRBJ1-2, with D perhaps TRBD1 (5 bases). Deletions cut 2 bases from V and 4 bases from J, with 14 bases between. Germline CDR1 and CDR2: SGHTA and FQGNSA. This CDR3 has 15 amino acids. CDR3 amino acids: CASSLFGGVGYGYTF. CDR3 coding DNA: TGTGCCAGCAGCTTATTCGGGGGGGTCGGCTATGGCTACACCTTC.

In its sample, this clone was seen once. The chain joins TRBV6-1 to TRBJ1-2; D unclear. Germline lookup yields CDR1 MNHNS and CDR2 SASEGT. The germline V and J ends were trimmed by 3 bases and 3 bases, with 5 bases remaining between them. The CDR3 has 12 amino acids. CDR3 region: CASSELYYGYTF. In nucleotides, the CDR3 is TGTGCCAGCAGTGAGTTATACTATGGCTACACCTTC.

The DNA of the CDR3 is TGTGCCAGCAGCAAGGGAGCGGGGGGATCTAGCACAGATACGCAGTATTTT. Encoded protein: CASSKGAGGSSTDTQYF. The rearrangement links TRBV21-1 to TRBJ2-3; no check of the table's D call, TRBD2, against the DNA was made. TRBV21-1 is flagged as a pseudogene. The CDR3 consists of 17 residues.

The V call is TRBV9, the J call TRBJ1-4; D is unclear. This CDR3 has 13 residues. Trimming shortened V by 0 bases and J by 8 bases, and 8 bases separated the two germline ends. Germline-derived CDR1 and CDR2 are SGDLS and YYNGEE. In DNA form, the CDR3 reads TGTGCCAGCAGCGTAGGGGTTCAGGAAAAACTGTTTTTT. Translating it yields CASSVGVQEKLFF.

The chain employs TRBV18 and TRBJ2-3; D remains unclear. The V end lost 2 bases, the J end lost 5 bases, and 5 bases lay between the germline ends. The CDR3 spans 12 residues. Germline V CDR1 and CDR2: KGHSH, LQKENI. CDR3 sequence: CASSPSGDTQYF. CDR3 nucleotide sequence: TGTGCCAGCTCACCATCGGGAGATACGCAGTATTTT.

V and J are TRBV27 and TRBJ1-5; no definite D call. V lost 3 bases and J lost 4, with 22 bases in between. Germline lookup yields CDR1 MNHEY and CDR2 SMNVEV (reference sequence). There are 18 residues in the CDR3. The CDR3 here is CASSLRPPADFLNQPQHF. The CDR3 DNA reads TGTGCCAGCAGTTTGAGGCCCCCCGCGGACTTTCTTAATCAGCCCCAGCATTTT.

This clone was seen a few times. The chain links TRBV11-2 to TRBJ1-4, with D possibly being TRBD1 (5 bases). Trimming took off 1 base at V and 7 bases at J, with 7 bases between the two ends. The CDR3 runs to 13 residues. Germline CDR1 and CDR2: SGHAT and FQNNGV. CDR3 amino acids: CASSLGQGEKLFF. The CDR3 DNA follows: TGTGCCAGCAGCTTAGGTCAGGGTGAAAAACTGTTTTTT.

The chain carries TRBV21-1 and TRBJ2-1; TRBD1 is the table's D call, not checked against the DNA. TRBV21-1 is tagged as a pseudogene. CDR3 length: 15 amino acids. This CDR3 is CASSIGDRGRNEQFF. The CDR3, as DNA: TGTGCCAGCAGCATTGGGGACAGGGGACGGAATGAGCAGTTCTTC.

J is TRBJ1-5 and V is TRBV11-3, with 8 nucleotides matching TRBD1. The V and J ends lost 5 bases and 1 base, in that order; junction bases with no gene match: 4. Germline CDR1 reads SGHNT; CDR2 reads YENEEA. CDR3 length equals 15 residues. CDR3 region: CASSLRDRSNQPQHF. In nucleotides, the CDR3 is TGTGCCAGCAGCCTTAGGGACAGGAGCAATCAGCCCCAGCATTTT.

The J gene is TRBJ1-1, the V gene TRBV7-9; tentatively, D is TRBD1 (6 bases). Germline V gene data show CDR1 as SEHNR and CDR2 as FQNEAQ (reference sequence). V was trimmed by 5 bases and J by 5 bases, leaving 12 bases between them. The CDR3 totals 13 residues. The DNA for the CDR3 is TGTGCCAGCAGCCTGACAGGTTTGACTGAAGCTTTCTTT. Translation gives CASSLTGLTEAFF.

This rearrangement joins TRBV19 to TRBJ2-3; D unclear. V lost 6 bases and J lost 4, with 17 bases in between. CDR1 is LNHDA and CDR2 is SQIVND in the germline V gene (reference sequence). The CDR3 totals 15 residues. The CDR3 bases are TGTGCCAGTAGCACACCCCTGGGCCAGGCAGATACGCAGTATTTT. It yields the protein CASSTPLGQADTQYF.

The gene calls are TRBV5-4 and TRBJ2-3; 14 bases map to TRBD2. The V and J ends lost 3 bases and 5 bases, in that order; junction bases with no gene match: 8. The CDR3 runs 17 residues. CDR1 is SGHNT and CDR2 is YYREEE in the germline V gene (reference sequence). The CDR3 protein is CASSSLGLAGGEDTQYF. The CDR3 DNA follows: TGTGCCAGCAGCTCCCTCGGACTAGCGGGAGGTGAAGATACGCAGTATTTT.

The chain uses TRBV19 and TRBJ1-4; D not certain. Germline CDR1 is LNHDA and CDR2 is SQIVND (reference sequence). Trimming took off 5 bases at V and 0 bases at J, with 10 bases between the two ends. The CDR3 spans 15 residues. The CDR3 loop is CASSPPGATNEKLFF. The CDR3 DNA reads TGTGCCAGTAGTCCACCAGGAGCAACTAATGAAAAACTGTTTTTT.

CDR3 DNA sequence: TGTGCCAGCAGCTTTTTCGGGTCACAGCCCAATCAGCCCCAGCATTTT. Translating gives CASSFFGSQPNQPQHF. V is TRBV5-6 and J is TRBJ1-5; D gene unclear. Germline CDR1 reads SGHDT; CDR2 reads YYEEEE. This CDR3 has 16 residues. Trimming took 2 bases from V and 3 from J, leaving 15 bases between them.

The V call is TRBV7-2, the J call TRBJ2-7; no reliable D call. This CDR3 spans 13 amino acids. Germline CDR1 is SGHTA and CDR2 is FQGNSA. V was shortened by 3 bases and J by 2 bases, with 8 bases between the two germline ends. The CDR3 DNA reads as TGTGCCAGCAGCTTGGAGATGACCTACGAGCAGTACTTC. As protein: CASSLEMTYEQYF.

V usage is TRBV9 and J usage is TRBJ2-3; 10 bases are shared with TRBD2. The CDR3 extends over 15 amino acids. Germline V gene lookup returns CDR1 SGDLS and CDR2 YYNGEE. V lost 4 bases to trimming and J lost 4 bases; unmatched junction nucleotides: 6. The CDR3, as DNA: TGTGCCAGCAGCTGGGCTAGCGGGAGTTCAGATACGCAGTATTTT. Amino acid sequence: CASSWASGSSDTQYF.

The gene calls are TRBV10-3 and TRBJ2-7, with TRBD2 matching over 8 bases. V was pared by 2 bases and J by 5 bases, with 11 bases of the junction left unmatched. This CDR3 has 16 amino acids. CDR1 and CDR2 (germline): ENHRY, SYGVKD. The CDR3 loop is CAISEVFIAGIHEQYV. For the CDR3, the DNA is TGTGCCATCAGTGAGGTATTTATAGCGGGAATCCACGAGCAGTACGTC.

The CDR3 coding sequence is TGTGCCATCAGTGAACAGACTATGAACACTGAAGCTTTCTTT. This codes for CAISEQTMNTEAFF. This chain uses TRBV10-3 with TRBJ1-1, with D unclear. Germline V gives CDR1 ENHRY, CDR2 SYGVKD. This CDR3 region has 14 residues. The V and J ends lost 3 bases and 0 bases respectively, with 8 bases between them.

V gene TRBV12-5 combines with J gene TRBJ1-6, with TRBD1 matching 12 bases. This CDR3 region has 17 residues. V dropped 5 bases and J dropped 2; count of bases not matched to a gene: 4. CDR1 is LGHNT and CDR2 is FRNRAP in the germline V gene. CDR3 coding DNA: TGTGCTAGTGGTCGGGACAGGGGGCGCACCTATAATTCACCCCTCCACTTT. Its translation: CASGRDRGRTYNSPLHF.

V and J are TRBV7-9 and TRBJ1-5; D may be TRBD1 (5 bases). The CDR3 loop spans 13 amino acids. With 3 bases removed from V and 9 bases from J, the gap between germline ends came to 12 bases. From germline, CDR1 is SEHNR and CDR2 FQNEAQ (reference sequence). CDR3 DNA: TGTGCCAGCAGCTTGGGGACGGAAAGGCCCCAGCATTTT. Residues: CASSLGTERPQHF.

This chain uses TRBV6-5 with TRBJ1-5; D gene unclear. The V gene lost 8 bases and the J gene lost 2 bases, with 13 bases spanning the gap. The germline V gene has CDR1 MNHEY and CDR2 SVGAGI. This CDR3 has 14 amino acids. The CDR3 DNA follows: TGTGCCAGCCGGGCCGAAGTGGGCAATCAGCCCCAGCATTTT. Translated, it gives CASRAEVGNQPQHF.

The sample holds a few counts of this clone. The chain combines TRBV2 with TRBJ1-4, with 8 bases fitting TRBD1. With V trimmed by 9 bases and J by 11 bases, 5 bases remained unmatched. The CDR3 consists of 11 residues. Germline V gives CDR1 SNHLY, CDR2 FYNNEI. The CDR3 loop is CARGTGEKLFF. The CDR3 DNA sequence: TGTGCCAGGGGGACAGGCGAGAAACTGTTTTTT. Using reference TRBV2 and TRBJ1-4 for the parts outside the CDR3, the full variable domain is EPEVTQTPSHQVTQMGQEVILRCVPISNHLYFYWYRQILGQKVEFLVSFYNNEISEKSEIFDDQFSVERPDGSNFTLKIRSTKLEDSAMYFCARGTGEKLFFGSGTQLSVL.

The chain joins TRBV11-2 to TRBJ2-7; weak D call: TRBD1 (5 bases). V lost 5 bases and J lost 4, with 12 bases in between. The CDR3 is 13 amino acids. CDR1 and CDR2 (germline): SGHAT, FQNNGV. CDR3 coding DNA: TGTGCCAGCAGCCCCCTACAGGCTTACGAGCAGTACGTC. Translated, it gives CASSPLQAYEQYV.

The V and J genes are TRBV19 and TRBJ1-4; D not certain. CDR3 size: 15 residues. Germline CDR1 is LNHDA and CDR2 is SQIVND (reference sequence). With 3 bases removed from V and 3 bases from J, the gap between germline ends came to 11 bases. The DNA of the CDR3 is TGTGCCAGTAGTATTTCGTGGACGGCTAATGAAAAACTGTTTTTT. This codes for CASSISWTANEKLFF.

This clone turned up a few times. The same CDR3 also results from other DNA sequences found in this sample. This chain uses TRBV7-3 with TRBJ2-2; D not certain. The CDR3 extends over 13 amino acids. Trimming shortened V by 8 bases and J by 0 bases, and 7 bases separated the two germline ends. Germline-derived CDR1 and CDR2 are SGHTA and FQGTGA. The CDR3: CASSSPNTGELFF. The DNA of the CDR3 is TGTGCCAGCTCTTCCCCGAACACCGGGGAGCTGTTTTTT.

V usage is TRBV7-8 and J usage is TRBJ1-1, with 9 bases matching TRBD1. The V segment lost 1 base and the J segment 0 bases; nucleotides outside the gene matches: 6. The CDR3 has 17 residues. The germline gives CDR1 SGHVS, CDR2 FQNEAQ. This CDR3 reads CASSLGDRVRVNTEAFF. The DNA of the CDR3 is TGTGCCAGCAGCTTAGGGGACAGGGTGCGGGTGAACACTGAAGCTTTCTTT.

CDR3: CASSLSAGNYGYTF. The DNA for the CDR3 is TGTGCCAGCAGTTTATCGGCAGGGAACTATGGCTACACCTTC. The chain couples TRBV27 to TRBJ1-2; TRBD1 might be the D (5 bases). V lost 0 bases, J lost 2 bases, and 7 bases lay in between. The CDR3 runs to 14 residues. CDR1 MNHEY and CDR2 SMNVEV come from the germline V gene (reference sequence).